Presented here are 25 T cell receptor beta chains from one specimen sequenced in a study of blood T cells in healthy people across ages. Together with a sample-barcoded 5' primer, a J-beta primer mix was included in a second PCR lasting about 6 to 11 cycles. Via MiXCR, TCRdb re-called the 5' RACE reads, giving one row per CDR3 protein. The sample lists fewer than 1,000,000 distinct CDR3 sequences, about half occurring once. The sequencing sample was made of blood. All receptors come from an elderly man in good health.

In this sample, this clonotype turned up many times. The chain carries TRBV29-1 and TRBJ2-1; 9 bases align to TRBD2. This CDR3 contains 14 residues. Germline CDR1 and CDR2: SQVTM and ANQGSEA. J was trimmed by 4 bases and V by 7 bases; bases with no gene match: 8. The CDR3 loop reads CSALTTSGYNEQFF. The CDR3, as DNA: TGCAGCGCTTTAACGACTAGCGGTTACAATGAGCAGTTCTTC.

This clonotype appeared many times. The chain links TRBV4-3 to TRBJ1-2; no clear D gene. The V end lost 1 base, the J end lost 7 bases, and 10 bases lay between the germline ends. This CDR3 region has 13 residues. Germline V gives CDR1 LGHNA, CDR2 YSLEER. CDR3 sequence (DNA): TGCGCCAGCAGCCAAGGGATCGGGCGTGGCTACACCTTC. Protein: CASSQGIGRGYTF.

Notes on this clonotype: One end of the junction is discordant with germline, which a read error may explain. The chain carries TRBV23-1 and TRBJ2-3; D gene unclear. TRBV23-1 falls under the ORF class, with uncertain function. The CDR3 sequence is 16 residues long. This CDR3 reads CASGQKRETITDTQYF. The CDR3, as DNA: TGCGCCAGCGGTCAAAAAAGAGAGACGATCACAGATACGCAGTATTTT.

In its sample, this clonotype was seen many times. A clone one base away is much larger, so this may be a read error. The V call is TRBV3-1, the J call TRBJ2-5; D not resolved. V gave up 2 bases and J gave up 11 bases, with 9 bases separating them. Germline V CDR1 and CDR2: LGHDT, YNNKEL (reference sequence). The length of the CDR3 is 11 residues. The CDR3 loop reads CASSQLRKQYF. CDR3 bases: TGTGCCAGCAGCCAATTGCGGAAGCAGTACTTC.

J is TRBJ2-5 and V is TRBV7-2, with 7 bases identical to TRBD2. The ends lost 1 base at V and 2 bases at J; junction bases unmatched: 7. This CDR3 is 16 amino acids long. In germline, CDR1 is SGHTA, CDR2 FQGNSA. The CDR3, as DNA: TGTGCCAGCAGCTTAGAGTTTAGCGGGCTACAAGAGACCCAGTACTTC. It translates to CASSLEFSGLQETQYF.

The genes are TRBV29-1 and TRBJ2-7, with 9 nucleotides matching TRBD2. The end of the DNA is better explained by TRBJ2-5, so the J call may be wrong. CDR3 length: 16 residues. Germline lookup yields CDR1 SQVTM and CDR2 ANQGSEA. The CDR3 spells CSVGPLSGRGRETQYF. CDR3 nucleotides: TGCAGCGTTGGCCCCCTTAGCGGGAGAGGGAGAGAGACCCAGTACTTC.

Turning to this clonotype: The junction differs from germline at one of its ends, possibly a read error. The genes are TRBV7-3 and TRBJ2-3; 8 bases agree with TRBD1. Germline lookup yields CDR1 SGHTA and CDR2 FQGTGA. There are 19 residues in the CDR3. The CDR3 nucleotides are TGTGCCAGCAGCTTAACTAACCAGGGGGCCAGCCCGAGCACAGATACGCAGTGTTTT. It specifies CASSLTNQGASPSTDTQCF.

CDR3 region: CASSRASGTGADTQYF. The CDR3, as DNA: TGTGCCAGCAGCCGGGCCTCCGGTACGGGGGCAGATACGCAGTATTTT. V gene TRBV5-5 combines with J gene TRBJ2-3; possibly TRBD2 for D (6 bases). The CDR3 is made up of 16 amino acids. V was clipped by 4 bases and J by 4 bases, with 19 bases between them. CDR1 is SGHKS, CDR2 YYEKEE, per germline (reference sequence).

This clonotype was picked up a small number of times. The chain combines TRBV12-3 or TRBV12-4 with TRBJ1-2; a weak D match, TRBD1 (6 bases). There are 13 residues in the CDR3. V was clipped by 5 bases and J by 8 bases, with 15 bases between them. The CDR3 spells CASSKKQGGGYTF. CDR3 in DNA: TGTGCCAGCAGTAAAAAACAGGGCGGGGGCTACACCTTC.

This clonotype was counted a few times. The chain employs TRBV25-1 and TRBJ2-3; 12 bases line up with TRBD2. The germline CDR1 and CDR2 sequences are MGHDK and SYGVNS. The V segment lost 6 bases and the J segment 2 bases; nucleotides outside the gene matches: 6. This CDR3 comprises 16 residues. The CDR3 reads CASSGLAGGFTDTQYF. The CDR3 DNA reads TGTGCCAGCAGCGGGCTAGCGGGAGGGTTCACAGATACGCAGTATTTT.

Remarks on this clonotype: The DNA is left out, because the CDR3 cannot be placed on it with certainty; the CDR3 is given as TCRdb lists it. The chain recombines TRBV20-1 with TRBJ1-2; TRBD1, the table's D call, lacks a check against the DNA. A total of 13 residues make up the CDR3, ends included. Germline values: CDR1 DFQATT, CDR2 SNEGSKA (reference sequence). CDR3 sequence: CSATDRTGYGCTF.

The chain is built from TRBV29-1 and TRBJ2-7; the match to TRBD2 covers 9 bases. The CDR3 is made up of 11 amino acids. Germline CDR1 SQVTM, CDR2 ANQGSEA. The ends lost 0 bases at V and 12 bases at J; junction bases unmatched: 3. The CDR3 DNA is TGCAGCGTTGAAGATGAAGCGGGGGGGTACTTC. This translates into CSVEDEAGGYF.

V usage is TRBV3-1 and J usage is TRBJ2-1, with D possibly TRBD1 on 6 matching bases. Trimming left V 4 bases short and J 5 bases short, with 15 bases between. Germline CDR1 is LGHDT and CDR2 is YNNKEL (reference sequence). This CDR3 has 15 residues. CDR3 sequence (DNA): TGTGCCAGCAGCCGGGATCCGACAGGTAACAATGAGCAGTTCTTC. It translates to CASSRDPTGNNEQFF.

The chain recombines TRBV10-3 with TRBJ2-5; no firm D call. CDR3 length equals 14 residues. The V end lost 4 bases, the J end lost 1 base, and 10 bases lay between the germline ends. Germline values: CDR1 ENHRY, CDR2 SYGVKD. CDR3 sequence: CAISARGPQETQYF. CDR3 nucleotides: TGTGCCATCAGTGCTCGAGGACCCCAAGAGACCCAGTACTTC.

J is TRBJ2-3 and V is TRBV6-1; either TRBD1 or TRBD2 may supply D (5 bases each). There are 16 residues in the CDR3. V lost 4 bases to trimming and J lost 0 bases, with 14 bases between them. The germline gives CDR1 MNHNS, CDR2 SASEGT. DNA for the CDR3: TGTGCCAGCAGTGGAGGGACCAGTGCTAGCACAGATACGCAGTATTTT. This translates into CASSGGTSASTDTQYF.

Notes on this clonotype: One base away lies a much larger clone, so this may be a sequencing read error. The CDR3 nucleotides are TGTGCCAGCACCGATATCCAGGGGTCAGATACGCAGTATTTT. Translated: CASTDIQGSDTQYF. The chain carries TRBV7-2 and TRBJ2-3, with D possibly TRBD1 on 6 matching bases. Germline CDR1 and CDR2: SGHTA and FQGNSA. This CDR3 contains 14 residues. The V and J ends lost 7 bases and 4 bases respectively, with 15 bases between them. Together with reference TRBV7-2 and TRBJ2-3, the CDR3 gives the full variable domain: GAGVSQSPSNKVTEKGKDVELRCDPISGHTALYWYRQSLGQGLEFLIYFQGNSAPDKSGLPSDRFSAERTGGSVSTLTIQRTQQEDSAVYLCASTDIQGSDTQYFGPGTRLTVL.

This clonotype was seen a handful of times. The genes are TRBV3-1 and TRBJ2-7; D uncertain. V shed 8 bases and J shed 1 base, with 15 bases lying between them. Germline CDR1 LGHDT, CDR2 YNNKEL (reference sequence). This CDR3 has 14 residues. The CDR3 sequence: CASSPPGRSYEQYF. In DNA, the CDR3 is TGTGCCAGCTCACCACCTGGCAGATCCTACGAGCAGTACTTC.

This chain links TRBV13 with TRBJ2-3; 7 positions agree with TRBD2. Unmatched junction bases numbered 20, after V lost 0 bases and J lost 5 bases. Germline V CDR1 and CDR2: PRHDT, FYEKMQ (reference sequence). The CDR3 has 20 residues. The CDR3 sequence: CASSLGLMGALAGEVDTQYF. The DNA of the CDR3 is TGTGCCAGCAGCTTAGGCCTGATGGGTGCGCTCGCGGGGGAGGTAGATACGCAGTATTTT. The entire variable domain, with the rest obtained from reference TRBV13 and TRBJ2-3, is as follows: AAGVIQSPRHLIKEKRETATLKCYPIPRHDTVYWYQQGPGQDPQFLISFYEKMQSDKGSIPDRFSAQQFSDYHSELNMSSLELGDSALYFCASSLGLMGALAGEVDTQYFGPGTRLTVL.

The chain links TRBV25-1 to TRBJ2-7; D unclear. The closer fit of TRBJ2-5 to the DNA end suggests the J call may be wrong. The CDR3 length is 15 residues. Germline values: CDR1 MGHDK, CDR2 SYGVNS. The CDR3 bases are TGTGCCAGCAGTGAATTTGGCAGGTGGAAGGGGACCCAGTACTTC. It specifies CASSEFGRWKGTQYF.

This clonotype was found once. The chain joins TRBV7-2 to TRBJ2-3, with 11 bases that match TRBD2. Looked up from germline, CDR1 is SGHTA and CDR2 is FQGNSA. The CDR3 consists of 16 residues. V shed 8 bases, J shed 11 bases, and the junction held 18 bases outside the gene matches. This chain's CDR3 is CASGARSGTSGTGQYF. As DNA, the CDR3 is TGTGCCAGCGGCGCCCGTTCCGGGACTAGCGGTACGGGGCAGTATTTT.

The V call is TRBV28, the J call TRBJ1-4; no clear D gene. The CDR3 totals 14 residues. Germline-derived CDR1 and CDR2 are MDHEN and SYDVKM. With 5 bases removed from V and 5 bases from J, the gap between germline ends came to 12 bases. The CDR3 bases are TGTGCCAGCAGTGTTCACCAGGAAAATGAAAAACTGTTTTTT. Its translation is CASSVHQENEKLFF.

The gene calls are TRBV20-1 and TRBJ2-7; 11 bases map to TRBD2. Trimming took 0 bases from V and 2 from J; bases not matched to a gene: 15. The germline V gene has CDR1 DFQATT and CDR2 SNEGSKA (reference sequence). The CDR3 spans 19 residues. CDR3 sequence: CSARDLRAASGRKTYEQYF. In nucleotides, the CDR3 is TGCAGTGCTAGAGATTTAAGGGCTGCTAGCGGGAGGAAGACCTACGAGCAGTACTTC.

This clonotype was seen only a few times. The J gene is TRBJ2-7, the V gene TRBV28; the D is unclear. There are 11 residues in the CDR3. V shed 8 bases and J shed 9 bases, with 14 bases lying between them. Germline loops: CDR1 MDHEN, CDR2 SYDVKM. Written as DNA, the CDR3 is TGTGCCAGCCCGTTGGGCAGCCGGCAGTACTTC. Its protein product is CASPLGSRQYF.

Comment on this clonotype: This is likely a read error, given that the CDR3 carries no conserved phenylalanine or tryptophan at its end. The limits of the CDR3 on the DNA are not certain, so only TCRdb's listed CDR3 is given. The chain couples TRBV7-9 to TRBJ2-1; the table's D call TRBD1 went unverified against the DNA. The CDR3 length is 16 residues, termini included. CDR1 is SEHNR, CDR2 FQNEAQ, per germline (reference sequence). The CDR3 here is CASSTGAGEGREEQFI.

This clonotype was seen more than once but under ten times. The chain couples TRBV5-1 to TRBJ2-2; TRBD1 is a possible D gene (6 bases). Trimming removed 2 bases at V and 0 bases at J, with 11 bases between. CDR1 is SGHRS, CDR2 YFSETQ, per germline. The CDR3 loop spans 16 amino acids. The CDR3 reads CASSLLGQTNTGELFF. The CDR3 DNA follows: TGCGCCAGCAGCTTATTGGGACAAACGAACACCGGGGAGCTGTTTTTT.